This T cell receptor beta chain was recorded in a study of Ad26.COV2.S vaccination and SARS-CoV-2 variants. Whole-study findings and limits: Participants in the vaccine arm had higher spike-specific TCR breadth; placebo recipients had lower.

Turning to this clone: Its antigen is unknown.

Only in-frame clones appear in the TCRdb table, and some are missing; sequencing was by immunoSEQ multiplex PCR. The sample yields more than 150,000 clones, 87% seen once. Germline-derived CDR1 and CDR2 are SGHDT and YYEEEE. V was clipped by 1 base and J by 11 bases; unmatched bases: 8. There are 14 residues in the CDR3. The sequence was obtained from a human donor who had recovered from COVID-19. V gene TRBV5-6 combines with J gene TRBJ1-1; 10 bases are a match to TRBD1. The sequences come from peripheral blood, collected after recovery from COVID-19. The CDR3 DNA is TGTGCCAGCAGCTTGTATGACAGGGGGCAGTTCGCTTTCTTT. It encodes CASSLYDRGQFAFF. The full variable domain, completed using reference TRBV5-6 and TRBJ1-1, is DAGVTQSPTHLIKTRGQQVTLRCSPKSGHDTVSWYQQALGQGPQFIFQYYEEEERQRGNFPDRFSGHQFPNYSSELNVNALLLGDSALYLCASSLYDRGQFAFFGQGTRLTVV.